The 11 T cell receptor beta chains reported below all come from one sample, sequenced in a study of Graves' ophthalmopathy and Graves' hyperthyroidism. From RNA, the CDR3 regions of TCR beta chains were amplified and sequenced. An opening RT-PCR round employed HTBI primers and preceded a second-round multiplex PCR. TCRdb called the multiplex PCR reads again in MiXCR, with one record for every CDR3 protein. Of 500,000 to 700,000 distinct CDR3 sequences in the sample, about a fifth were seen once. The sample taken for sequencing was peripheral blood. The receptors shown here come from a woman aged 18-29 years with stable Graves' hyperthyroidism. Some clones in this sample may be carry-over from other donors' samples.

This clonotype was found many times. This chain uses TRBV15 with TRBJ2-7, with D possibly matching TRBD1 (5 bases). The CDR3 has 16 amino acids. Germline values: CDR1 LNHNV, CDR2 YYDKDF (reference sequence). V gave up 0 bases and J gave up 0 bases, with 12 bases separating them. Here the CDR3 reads CATSREGPAGSYEQYF. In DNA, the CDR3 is TGTGCCACCAGCAGAGAGGGGCCGGCCGGCTCCTACGAGCAGTACTTC.

CDR3 protein: CASIGQGLRNSPLHF. Here the CDR3 DNA reads TGTGCCAGCATCGGACAGGGTTTACGGAATTCACCCCTCCACTTT. The chain uses TRBV7-9 and TRBJ1-6, with 8 bases fitting TRBD1. The CDR3 length is 15 residues. With V trimmed by 7 bases and J by 7 bases, 9 bases remained unmatched. Germline CDR1 reads SEHNR; CDR2 reads FQNEAQ (reference sequence). Filled out from reference TRBV7-9 and TRBJ1-6, the complete variable domain reads DTGVSQNPRHKITKRGQNVTFRCDPISEHNRLYWYRQTLGQGPEFLTYFQNEAQLEKSRLLSDRFSAERPKGSFSTLEIQRTEQGDSAMYLCASIGQGLRNSPLHFGNGTRLTVT.

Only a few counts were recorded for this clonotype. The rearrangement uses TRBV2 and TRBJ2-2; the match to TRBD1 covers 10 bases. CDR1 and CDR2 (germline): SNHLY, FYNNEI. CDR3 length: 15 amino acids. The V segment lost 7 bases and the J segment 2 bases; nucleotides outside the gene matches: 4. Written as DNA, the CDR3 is TGTGCCAGCACCGGGACAGGGGTCAACACCGGGGAGCTGTTTTTT. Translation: CASTGTGVNTGELFF.

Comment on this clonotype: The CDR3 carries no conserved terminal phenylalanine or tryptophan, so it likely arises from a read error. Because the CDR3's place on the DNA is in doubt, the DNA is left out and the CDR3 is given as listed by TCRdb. The CDR3 sequence is CASSTGTVNTEACV. The rearrangement uses TRBV12-3 or TRBV12-4 and TRBJ1-1; the table names TRBD1, a call not compared with the DNA. Counting both end residues, the CDR3 totals 14 amino acids.

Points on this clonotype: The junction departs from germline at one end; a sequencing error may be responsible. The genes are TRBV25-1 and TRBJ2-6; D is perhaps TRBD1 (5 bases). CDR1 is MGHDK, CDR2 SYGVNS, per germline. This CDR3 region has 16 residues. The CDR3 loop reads CASSPPGVSGANVLAF. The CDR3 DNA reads TGTGCCAGCAGCCCACCTGGGGTCTCTGGGGCCAACGTCCTGGCGTTC.

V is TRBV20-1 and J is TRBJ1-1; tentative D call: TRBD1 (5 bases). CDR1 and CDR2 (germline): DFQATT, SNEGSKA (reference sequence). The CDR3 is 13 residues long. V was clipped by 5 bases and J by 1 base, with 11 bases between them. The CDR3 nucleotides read TGCAGTGCTGCGGGACTTGGGAACACTGAAGCTTTCTTT. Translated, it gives CSAAGLGNTEAFF.

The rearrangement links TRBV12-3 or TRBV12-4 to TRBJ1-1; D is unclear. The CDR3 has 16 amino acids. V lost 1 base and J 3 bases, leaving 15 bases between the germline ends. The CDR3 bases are TGTGCCAGCAGTTTAGGGGGTTCTTCCAGGTACACTGAAGCTTTCTTT. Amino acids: CASSLGGSSRYTEAFF.

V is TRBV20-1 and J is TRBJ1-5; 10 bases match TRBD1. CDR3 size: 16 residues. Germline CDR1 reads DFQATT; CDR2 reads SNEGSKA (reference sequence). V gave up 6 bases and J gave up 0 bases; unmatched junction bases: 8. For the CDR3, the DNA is TGCAGTGCCTCGGACAGGGGGACTTATAGCAATCAGCCCCAGCATTTT. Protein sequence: CSASDRGTYSNQPQHF.

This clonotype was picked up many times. The CDR3 coding sequence is TGCAGTGCTAGAACCCCGGCCGGGGAGAGGGAGACCCAGTACTTC. Amino acids: CSARTPAGERETQYF. The rearrangement joins TRBV20-1 to TRBJ2-5, with D perhaps TRBD2 (5 bases). CDR3 length equals 15 residues. Trimming pared 2 bases from V and 5 bases from J, leaving 18 bases between. CDR1 and CDR2 from the germline V gene are DFQATT and SNEGSKA (reference sequence).

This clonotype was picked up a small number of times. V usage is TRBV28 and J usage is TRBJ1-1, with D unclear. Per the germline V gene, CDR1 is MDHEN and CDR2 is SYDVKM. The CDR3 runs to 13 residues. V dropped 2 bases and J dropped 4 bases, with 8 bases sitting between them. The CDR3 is CASSLGIGTEAFF. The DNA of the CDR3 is TGTGCCAGCAGTTTAGGCATTGGCACTGAAGCTTTCTTT. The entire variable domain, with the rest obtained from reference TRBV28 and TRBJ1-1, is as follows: DVKVTQSSRYLVKRTGEKVFLECVQDMDHENMFWYRQDPGLGLRLIYFSYDVKMKEKGDIPEGYSVSREKKERFSLILESASTNQTSMYLCASSLGIGTEAFFGQGTRLTVV.

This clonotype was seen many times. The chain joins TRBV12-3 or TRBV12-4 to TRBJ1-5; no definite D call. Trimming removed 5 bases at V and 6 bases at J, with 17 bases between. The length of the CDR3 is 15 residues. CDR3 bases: TGTGCCAGCAGTCCCGGACGGAATAGCGTTCAGCCCCAGCATTTT. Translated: CASSPGRNSVQPQHF.